The 7 T cell receptor beta chains presented below share a single source sample, sequenced in a study of T-cell reconstitution after alpha-beta-depleted transplantation in children. Unique molecular identifiers were incorporated into the prepared TCRbeta library. In TCRdb, the PCR reads were re-called with MiXCR into one record per CDR3 protein. The profile shows about 420,000 distinct CDR3 sequences, roughly a tenth of them singletons. This sample comprised PBMCs from the stem cell graft donor, obtained from the stem cell graft. The receptor set was obtained from a human donor who donated a stem cell graft to a child with acute myeloid leukemia.

This clonotype has just a few counts. V usage is TRBV10-3 and J usage is TRBJ2-7; D uncertain. Trimming left V 2 bases short and J 3 bases short, with 8 bases between. Germline lookup yields CDR1 ENHRY and CDR2 SYGVKD. This CDR3 comprises 13 residues. CDR3 sequence reads: CAISERQNYEQYV. CDR3 in DNA: TGTGCCATCAGTGAGAGGCAAAACTACGAGCAGTACGTC.

The chain recombines TRBV15 with TRBJ2-6; no clear D. Trimming cost V 7 bases and J 0 bases, with 10 bases left between them. In germline, CDR1 is LNHNV, CDR2 YYDKDF (reference sequence). The CDR3 runs 15 residues. CDR3 coding DNA: TGTGCCACCATTTTGGGGAACTCTGGGGCCAACGTCCTGACTTTC. Its translation is CATILGNSGANVLTF.

In this sample, this clonotype turned up a few times. The gene calls are TRBV20-1 and TRBJ2-1; 12 bases are a match to TRBD2. J was trimmed by 1 base and V by 3 bases; bases with no gene match: 7. CDR1 and CDR2 (germline): DFQATT, SNEGSKA (reference sequence). The CDR3 is 17 amino acids. CDR3 DNA: TGCAGTGCTAGTCCTAGCGGGAGGGGGGGGTCCTACAATGAGCAGTTCTTC. Translating it yields CSASPSGRGGSYNEQFF.

The V and J genes are TRBV25-1 and TRBJ2-7, with D perhaps TRBD1 or TRBD2 (5 bases each). CDR1 is MGHDK, CDR2 SYGVNS, per germline. The V and J ends lost 8 bases and 4 bases respectively, with 21 bases between them. The CDR3 has 15 amino acids. CDR3 in amino acids: CASQTPRDALYEQYV. The CDR3 DNA reads as TGTGCCAGCCAAACTCCAAGGGACGCATTGTACGAGCAGTACGTC.

Ten or more counts support this clonotype. The chain uses TRBV25-1 and TRBJ2-3, with D perhaps assigned TRBD1 or TRBD2 (5 bases each). The CDR3 runs 16 residues. Germline loops: CDR1 MGHDK, CDR2 SYGVNS. V lost 1 base and J 5 bases, leaving 16 bases between the germline ends. The CDR3 loop reads CASSESGVGGRDTQYF. In nucleotides, the CDR3 is TGTGCCAGCAGTGAATCCGGGGTTGGGGGACGAGATACGCAGTATTTT.

The chain uses TRBV27 and TRBJ2-7; tentatively, D is TRBD1 (6 bases). The CDR3 sequence is 14 residues long. Germline V lookup: CDR1 MNHEY, CDR2 SMNVEV (reference sequence). Trimming cost V 2 bases and J 6 bases, with 14 bases left between them. In DNA form, the CDR3 reads TGTGCCAGCAGTTTAAGGGGGACGACCTCCGAGCAGTACTTC. Its protein product is CASSLRGTTSEQYF.

Many counts were recorded for this clonotype. The CDR3: CASSEDGGPTDTQYF. CDR3 DNA sequence: TGTGCCAGCTCCGAGGACGGGGGACCCACAGATACGCAGTATTTT. This chain links TRBV3-1 with TRBJ2-3; maybe TRBD2 (6 bases). CDR1 is LGHDT and CDR2 is YNNKEL in the germline V gene (reference sequence). The V end was cut by 8 bases, the J end by 2 bases, with 17 bases between. This CDR3 region has 15 residues.